The present T cell receptor beta chain was sequenced within a study of blood T cell repertoires in COVID-19. The CDR3 covers 13 residues. Here immunoSEQ multiplex PCR was the method, and the copy in TCRdb shows in-frame clones only, minus some. The data show 200,000 to 250,000 clones, 80% to 95% seen once. The TCR comes from a man between 60 and 75 years old with COVID-19, enrolled during active disease. The specimen sequenced was peripheral blood. The genes are TRBV21-1 and TRBJ2-4; the table names TRBD2, a call not compared with the DNA. TRBV21-1 is listed as a pseudogene. The CDR3 nucleotides read TGTGCCAGCAGCTTCTCTGCCAAAAACATTCAGTACTTC. This codes for CASSFSAKNIQYF.